The next 5 T cell receptor beta chains were all read from a single sample in a study of OX40 agonist ivuxolimab in advanced cancers. Measured with immunoSEQ multiplex PCR; TCRdb has only the in-frame clones, and not every one. The data contain some 94,000 clones, around nine tenths of them seen just once; the ten biggest clones take up around 0.76%. This material consisted of CD4+ or CD8+ T cells sorted from blood, taken in a trial of the OX40 agonist ivuxolimab. These receptors were collected from an adult with an advanced solid tumor such as melanoma, head and neck, liver or kidney cancer.

The chain recombines TRBV18 with TRBJ2-7; the D is unclear. The CDR3 sequence is 13 residues long. Trimming pared 0 bases from V and 0 bases from J, leaving 3 bases between. CDR1 and CDR2 from the germline V gene are KGHSH and LQKENI. The DNA for the CDR3 is TGTGCCAGCTCACCACCGAGCTCCTACGAGCAGTACTTC. Protein: CASSPPSSYEQYF.

The table lists this clone with a few counts. V and J are TRBV4-1 and TRBJ2-1; 13 nucleotides agree with TRBD2. J gave up 6 bases and V 4 bases, and 3 bases lay outside the gene matches. Germline CDR1 reads MGHRA; CDR2 reads YSYEKL. The CDR3 length is 15 residues. CDR3 DNA sequence: TGCGCCAGCAGCCCGGGACTAGCGGGACTCAATGAGCAGTTCTTC. Translating it yields CASSPGLAGLNEQFF.

This chain connects TRBV12-5 to TRBJ2-3, with 12 bases lining up with TRBD2. Unmatched junction bases numbered 18, after V lost 7 bases and J lost 4 bases. Germline V gene sequence: CDR1 LGHNT, CDR2 FRNRAP. The CDR3 is 19 amino acids. CDR3 region: CASATSPGLAGWGADTQYF. The CDR3 DNA reads as TGTGCTAGTGCCACCTCCCCAGGACTAGCGGGATGGGGAGCAGATACGCAGTATTTT.

V usage is TRBV5-4 and J usage is TRBJ1-1; possibly TRBD1 for D (6 bases). V dropped 4 bases and J dropped 0 bases, with 13 bases sitting between them. The CDR3 is 15 residues long. Per the germline V gene, CDR1 is SGHNT and CDR2 is YYREEE (reference sequence). The CDR3: CASSGVGAVNTEAFF. The CDR3 region has the DNA TGTGCCAGCAGCGGTGTGGGGGCTGTGAACACTGAAGCTTTCTTT.

The rearrangement joins TRBV18 to TRBJ2-1, with 7 bases aligning to TRBD2. V lost 2 bases and J lost 7; bases outside the gene matches: 17. Germline V gene sequence: CDR1 KGHSH, CDR2 LQKENI. The CDR3 extends over 18 amino acids. CDR3 nucleotides: TGTGCCAGCTCACCAGGTGGCAGCCGACTAGTACTAGCGAATGAGCAGTTCTTC. It translates to CASSPGGSRLVLANEQFF.